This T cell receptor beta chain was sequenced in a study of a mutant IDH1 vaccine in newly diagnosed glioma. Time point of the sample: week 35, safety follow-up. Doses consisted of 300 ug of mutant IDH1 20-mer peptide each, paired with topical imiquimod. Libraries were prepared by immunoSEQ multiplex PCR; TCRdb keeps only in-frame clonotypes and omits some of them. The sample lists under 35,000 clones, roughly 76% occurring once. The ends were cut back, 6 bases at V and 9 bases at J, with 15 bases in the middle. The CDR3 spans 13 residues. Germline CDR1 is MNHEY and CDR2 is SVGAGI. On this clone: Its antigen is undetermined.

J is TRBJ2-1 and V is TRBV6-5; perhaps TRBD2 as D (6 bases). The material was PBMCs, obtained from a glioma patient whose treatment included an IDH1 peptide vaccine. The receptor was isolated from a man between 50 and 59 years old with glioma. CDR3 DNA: TGTGCCAGCAGGACTAGTTTTGTGGGTGAGCAGTTCTTC. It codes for CASRTSFVGEQFF.